This T cell receptor beta chain is drawn from a study of cytomegalovirus exposure and HLA in healthy donors. The data were produced by immunoSEQ multiplex PCR, yet TCRdb's version contains in-frame clones alone and is incomplete. Among approximately 200,000 clones listed, about 86% were seen once. Trimming took 6 bases from V and 4 from J; bases not matched to a gene: 5. Germline loops: CDR1 MGHDK, CDR2 SYGVNS. The CDR3 is made up of 14 amino acids. The TCR was taken from a woman between 18 and 29 years old in good health and CMV-seronegative. J is TRBJ2-5 and V is TRBV25-1, with 10 bases matching TRBD1. The material sequenced was PBMCs. The CDR3: CASRETGGGETQYF. CDR3 in DNA: TGTGCCAGCAGGGAGACAGGGGGCGGAGAGACCCAGTACTTC.